This T cell receptor (beta chain) was documented in a study of shared clonotypes between healthy human individuals. Details on this clone: A far bigger clonotype differs at one base, so this is likely a read error.

Assay used: immunoSEQ multiplex PCR; TCRdb lists only in-frame clones, some missing. The sample lists 75,000 to 100,000 clones; around 47% were seen once. The CDR3 covers 16 residues. CDR1 is SEHNR and CDR2 is FQNEAQ in the germline V gene (reference sequence). Sequencing was carried out using PBMCs. This sequence was found in a woman in her thirties or forties in good health. Some clones in this sample may be carry-over from other donors' samples. The chain employs TRBV7-9 and TRBJ2-1; TRBD2 agrees at 10 bases. The CDR3 nucleotides read TGTGCCAGCAGCTTAGCTCTAGCGGGAGCTGAAAATGGGCAGTTCTTC. Amino acids: CASSLALAGAENGQFF.